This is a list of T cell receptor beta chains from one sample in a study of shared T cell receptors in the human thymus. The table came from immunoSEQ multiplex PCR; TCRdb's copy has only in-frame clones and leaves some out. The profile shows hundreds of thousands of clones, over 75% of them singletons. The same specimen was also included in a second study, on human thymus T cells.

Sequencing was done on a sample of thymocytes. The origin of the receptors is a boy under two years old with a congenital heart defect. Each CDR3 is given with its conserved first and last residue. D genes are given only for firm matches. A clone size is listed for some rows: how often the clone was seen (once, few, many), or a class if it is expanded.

CDR3: CASSLGGAGLDTEAFF; DNA: TGTGCCAGCAGCTTAGGGGGCGCAGGGTTGGACACTGAAGCTTTCTTT; V: TRBV7-8; length: 16; size: .; D: .; J: TRBJ1-1
CDR3: CASSLFSGGEQFF; DNA: TGTGCCAGCAGTTTATTCAGCGGCGGGGAGCAGTTCTTC; V: TRBV27; length: 13; size: .; D: .; J: TRBJ2-1
CDR3: CASSYGGTHEQYF; DNA: TGTGCCAGCAGTTACGGGGGGACCCACGAGCAGTACTTC; V: TRBV6-5; length: 13; size: .; D: .; J: TRBJ2-7
CDR3: CASRPTSGREERNEQFF; DNA: TGCGCCAGCCGACCGACTAGCGGGAGGGAAGAAAGAAATGAGCAGTTCTTC; V: TRBV10-2; length: 17; size: .; D: TRBD2; J: TRBJ2-1
CDR3: CASSQWRTSGLNEQFF; DNA: TGCGCCAGCAGCCAATGGAGGACTAGCGGACTCAATGAGCAGTTCTTC; V: TRBV4-3; length: 16; size: .; D: TRBD2; J: TRBJ2-1
CDR3: CASSLESGAYRGMRETQYF; DNA: TGTGCCAGCAGCTTAGAGTCCGGGGCTTACAGGGGGATGAGGGAGACCCAGTACTTC; V: TRBV7-2; length: 19; size: .; D: TRBD1; J: TRBJ2-5
CDR3: CASSLEPSDTQYF; DNA: TGTGCCAGCAGCTTAGAGCCGTCAGATACGCAGTATTTT; V: TRBV7-2; length: 13; size: .; D: .; J: TRBJ2-3
CDR3: CASNGIAGSEDTQYF; DNA: TGCGCCAGCAATGGTATAGCGGGATCCGAAGATACGCAGTATTTT; V: TRBV10-2; length: 15; size: .; D: TRBD2; J: TRBJ2-3
CDR3: CASSAWEGAFF; DNA: TGTGCCAGCAGTGCATGGGAGGGAGCTTTCTTT; V: TRBV27; length: 11; size: .; D: .; J: TRBJ1-1
CDR3: CASSLYPGSSYGYTF; DNA: TGTGCCAGCAGTCTCTACCCAGGGTCCAGCTATGGCTACACCTTC; V: TRBV28; length: 15; size: .; D: .; J: TRBJ1-2
CDR3: CASSGRDRTPQPQHF; DNA: TGCGCCAGCAGTGGGCGGGACAGAACTCCACAGCCCCAGCATTTT; V: TRBV10-2; length: 15; size: .; D: TRBD1; J: TRBJ1-5
CDR3: CASSRELLAGDVKKTQYF; DNA: TGCGCCAGCAGCCGAGAACTACTAGCGGGGGACGTCAAGAAGACCCAGTACTTC; V: TRBV4-3; length: 18; size: .; D: TRBD2; J: TRBJ2-5
CDR3: CASSLSRITNYGYTF; DNA: TGTGCCAGCAGTTTATCGCGGATCACTAACTATGGCTACACCTTC; V: TRBV27; length: 15; size: .; D: .; J: TRBJ1-2
CDR3: CASSEGTSGAGTQYF; DNA: TGTGCCAGCAGTGAAGGGACTAGCGGGGCGGGTACGCAGTATTTT; V: TRBV6-4; length: 15; size: .; D: TRBD2; J: TRBJ2-3
CDR3: CASSPTDGLAAEQYF; DNA: TGTGCCAGCAGCCCCACGGATGGGCTAGCCGCCGAGCAGTACTTC; V: TRBV7-9; length: 15; size: .; D: .; J: TRBJ2-7
CDR3: CASSIDQRQGATGELFF; DNA: TGTGCCAGTAGTATAGATCAAAGACAGGGGGCCACCGGGGAGCTGTTTTTT; V: TRBV19; length: 17; size: .; D: TRBD1; J: TRBJ2-2
CDR3: CASSLAVGTSSEQYF; DNA: TGTGCCAGCAGCTTAGCCGTTGGGACTAGCTCCGAGCAGTACTTC; V: TRBV7-9; length: 15; size: once; D: TRBD2; J: TRBJ2-7
CDR3: CASSVRGASGSGSF; DNA: TGTGCCAGCAGTGTTCGCGGGGCTAGCGGGAGTGGGAGCTTC; V: TRBV2; length: 14; size: .; D: TRBD2; J: TRBJ2-7
CDR3: CASSDPGVGSEQYF; DNA: TGCGCCAGCAGCGACCCGGGGGTAGGAAGCGAGCAGTACTTC; V: TRBV5-1; length: 14; size: .; D: .; J: TRBJ2-7
CDR3: CASTPPGQGTYEQYF; DNA: TGTGCCAGCACCCCGCCAGGACAGGGTACCTACGAGCAGTACTTC; V: TRBV28; length: 15; size: .; D: TRBD1; J: TRBJ2-7
CDR3: CSNGDRVDTEAFF; DNA: TGCTCAAACGGGGACAGGGTTGACACTGAAGCTTTCTTT; V: TRBV19; length: 13; size: .; D: TRBD1; J: TRBJ1-1
CDR3: CASRARQGNGANVLTF; DNA: TGTGCCAGCAGAGCAAGACAAGGTAATGGGGCCAACGTCCTGACTTTC; V: TRBV2; length: 16; size: .; D: .; J: TRBJ2-6
CDR3: CASSPQGGEQYF; DNA: TGTGCCAGCAGCCCACAGGGTGGCGAGCAGTACTTC; V: TRBV11-3; length: 12; size: .; D: .; J: TRBJ2-7
CDR3: CASSPGTGDTCSGNTIYF; DNA: TGTGCCAGCAGCCCCGGGACAGGAGATACCTGCTCTGGAAACACCATATATTTT; V: TRBV7-2; length: 18; size: .; D: TRBD1; J: TRBJ1-3
CDR3: CASSLGDRVLSYNSPLHF; DNA: TGTGCCAGCAGCTTGGGCGACAGGGTGCTCTCCTATAATTCACCCCTCCACTTT; V: TRBV5-5; length: 18; size: once; D: TRBD1; J: TRBJ1-6
CDR3: CASSQSGTLLNEQFF; DNA: TGCGCCAGCAGCCAGTCCGGGACACTTCTCAATGAGCAGTTCTTC; V: TRBV4-3; length: 15; size: .; D: .; J: TRBJ2-1
CDR3: CSVLPGQGAYNEQFF; DNA: TGCAGCGTCCTCCCGGGACAGGGGGCGTACAATGAGCAGTTCTTC; V: TRBV29-1; length: 15; size: .; D: TRBD1; J: TRBJ2-1
CDR3: CASSLGTGNQPQHF; DNA: TGTGCCAGCAGTCTCGGGACAGGGAATCAGCCCCAGCATTTT; V: TRBV7-9; length: 14; size: .; D: TRBD1; J: TRBJ1-5
CDR3: CASSPHAGNSPLHF; DNA: TGTGCCAGCAGTCCGCACGCAGGGAATTCACCCCTCCACTTT; V: TRBV6-1; length: 14; size: few; D: .; J: TRBJ1-6
CDR3: CASSTGHDQPQHF; DNA: TGTGCCAGCAGCACTGGACACGATCAGCCCCAGCATTTT; V: TRBV7-3; length: 13; size: .; D: .; J: TRBJ1-5
CDR3: CASSELGALSAYTF; DNA: TGTGCCAGCAGTGAACTTGGGGCCCTTAGTGCCTACACCTTC; V: TRBV2; length: 14; size: .; D: .; J: TRBJ1-2
CDR3: CASIKDRADTEAFF; DNA: TGTGCCAGCATTAAAGACAGGGCGGACACTGAAGCTTTCTTT; V: TRBV6-5; length: 14; size: .; D: TRBD1; J: TRBJ1-1
CDR3: CASSLRQTTNYGYTF; DNA: TGTGCCAGCAGCCTGAGACAGACGACTAACTATGGCTACACCTTC; V: TRBV4-2; length: 15; size: .; D: .; J: TRBJ1-2
CDR3: CATSGVPNYGYTF; DNA: TGTGCCACTTCAGGGGTTCCTAACTATGGCTACACCTTC; V: TRBV27; length: 13; size: .; D: .; J: TRBJ1-2
CDR3: CASSGRQGASTGELFF; DNA: TGTGCCAGCAGCGGTAGACAGGGGGCGAGCACCGGGGAGCTGTTTTTT; V: TRBV9; length: 16; size: .; D: TRBD1; J: TRBJ2-2
CDR3: CASRLGTGSTTSDLETQYF; DNA: TGTGCCAGCAGACTCGGGACAGGGAGTACGACCTCTGACCTAGAGACCCAGTACTTC; V: TRBV2; length: 19; size: .; D: TRBD1; J: TRBJ2-5
CDR3: CASSQEVEGGEQYF; DNA: TGTGCCAGCAGCCAAGAGGTCGAGGGTGGAGAGCAGTACTTC; V: TRBV14; length: 14; size: .; D: .; J: TRBJ2-7
CDR3: CASSFPTRGSYEQYF; DNA: TGTGCCAGCAGTTTCCCGACCCGGGGATCCTACGAGCAGTACTTC; V: TRBV28; length: 15; size: .; D: .; J: TRBJ2-7
CDR3: CASTRGGRGQWNQPQHF; DNA: TGTGCCAGCACCCGGGGTGGCAGGGGGCAGTGGAATCAGCCCCAGCATTTT; V: TRBV28; length: 17; size: .; D: TRBD1; J: TRBJ1-5
CDR3: CASSYTGTGDTDEQYF; DNA: TGTGCCAGCAGTTATACCGGGACAGGCGATACGGACGAGCAGTACTTC; V: TRBV28; length: 16; size: .; D: TRBD1; J: TRBJ2-7
CDR3: CASSGREGEETQYF; DNA: TGTGCCAGCAGTGGTCGTGAGGGAGAAGAGACCCAGTACTTC; V: TRBV25-1; length: 14; size: few; D: .; J: TRBJ2-5
CDR3: CATSRDIQGALVPEAFF; DNA: TGTGCCACCAGCAGAGATATACAGGGGGCGTTGGTCCCAGAAGCTTTCTTT; V: TRBV15; length: 17; size: .; D: TRBD1; J: TRBJ1-1
CDR3: CASSPRQGPLYEQYF; DNA: TGTGCCAGCAGTCCCCGACAGGGCCCACTCTACGAGCAGTACTTC; V: TRBV28; length: 15; size: .; D: TRBD1; J: TRBJ2-7
CDR3: CASSLGPEVQYF; DNA: TGCGCCAGCAGCTTGGGGCCTGAGGTGCAGTACTTC; V: TRBV5-1; length: 12; size: once; D: .; J: TRBJ2-7
CDR3: CASSFRAGRSHNEQFF; DNA: TGCGCCAGCAGCTTCAGAGCGGGACGCTCGCACAATGAGCAGTTCTTC; V: TRBV4-3; length: 16; size: .; D: TRBD2; J: TRBJ2-1
CDR3: CASSVGGGGSYEQYF; DNA: TGTGCCAGCAGCGTAGGAGGCGGGGGCTCCTACGAGCAGTACTTC; V: TRBV9; length: 15; size: .; D: TRBD2; J: TRBJ2-7
CDR3: CANVGRTPYGYTF; DNA: TGCGCCAACGTGGGGCGGACCCCCTATGGCTACACCTTC; V: TRBV23-1; length: 13; size: .; D: .; J: TRBJ1-2
CDR3: CSVESRGARRGWPGGNTEAFF; DNA: TGCAGCGTTGAATCAAGGGGCGCTAGGAGGGGATGGCCGGGAGGAAACACTGAAGCTTTCTTT; V: TRBV29-1; length: 21; size: .; D: .; J: TRBJ1-1
CDR3: CASSPLGQNYEQYF; DNA: TGTGCCAGCTCACCACTGGGACAGAACTACGAGCAGTACTTC; V: TRBV18; length: 14; size: .; D: TRBD1; J: TRBJ2-7
CDR3: CASSYLRTGGPGYTF; DNA: TGTGCCAGCAGCTACTTGAGGACAGGGGGGCCCGGCTACACCTTC; V: TRBV13; length: 15; size: once; D: TRBD1; J: TRBJ1-2
CDR3: CASSPRTGGGGYGYTF; DNA: TGTGCCAGCAGCCCGCGGACGGGGGGTGGTGGCTATGGCTACACCTTC; V: TRBV5-8; length: 16; size: once; D: .; J: TRBJ1-2
CDR3: CASSLDGRGASQTAGNTIYF; DNA: TGTGCCAGCAGCTTAGATGGGCGGGGGGCGAGTCAAACCGCTGGAAACACCATATATTTT; V: TRBV11-2; length: 20; size: once; D: .; J: TRBJ1-3
CDR3: CSAPNGQFF; DNA: TGCAGTGCCCCCAACGGTCAGTTCTTC; V: TRBV20-1; length: 9; size: .; D: .; J: TRBJ2-1
CDR3: CASSFQYRNPSSGANVLTF; DNA: TGTGCCAGCAGTTTCCAGTACAGAAACCCTTCGTCTGGGGCCAACGTCCTGACTTTC; V: TRBV27; length: 19; size: few; D: .; J: TRBJ2-6
CDR3: CASTRPTSGSSGANVLTF; DNA: TGTGCCAGCACCAGGCCGACTAGCGGAAGCTCTGGGGCCAACGTCCTGACTTTC; V: TRBV5-4; length: 18; size: .; D: TRBD2; J: TRBJ2-6
CDR3: CASSSSGVGETQYF; DNA: TGTGCCAGTAGTAGTAGCGGGGTGGGAGAGACCCAGTACTTC; V: TRBV19; length: 14; size: .; D: TRBD2; J: TRBJ2-5
CDR3: CASSLGVLGNSPLHF; DNA: TGTGCCAGCAGCTTAGGGGTACTCGGGAATTCACCCCTCCACTTT; V: TRBV7-2; length: 15; size: .; D: .; J: TRBJ1-6
CDR3: CASSSLAGALKYNEQFF; DNA: TGTGCCAGCAGTTCCCTAGCGGGGGCCCTAAAATACAATGAGCAGTTCTTC; V: TRBV28; length: 17; size: few; D: TRBD2; J: TRBJ2-1
CDR3: CASSSSVGSSYNSPLHF; DNA: TGTGCCAGCAGCTCCTCGGTGGGGAGCTCCTATAATTCACCCCTCCACTTT; V: TRBV13; length: 17; size: once; D: .; J: TRBJ1-6
CDR3: CASSLAHGDFAYEQYF; DNA: TGTGCCAGCAGCTTAGCCCATGGGGACTTCGCCTACGAGCAGTACTTC; V: TRBV7-2; length: 16; size: .; D: .; J: TRBJ2-7